The rows below give T cell receptor beta chains drawn from one sample of a study of blood T cell repertoires in COVID-19. Measured with immunoSEQ multiplex PCR; TCRdb has only the in-frame clones, and not every one. The sample has about 280,000 clones; approximately 91% are singletons. The sample taken for sequencing was peripheral blood. The receptors stem from a young man with active or convalescent COVID-19. Both conserved end residues are part of each CDR3. A D gene is named only where the DNA matches it firmly. Not all rows give a size; the values are once, few, many and, for expanded clones, a class.

abundance: -; j_gene: TRBJ2-5; len: 15; v_gene: TRBV4-1; d_gene: TRBD1; CDR3aa: CASSEQGAAQETQYF; CDR3nt: TGCGCCAGCAGCGAACAGGGGGCTGCACAAGAGACCCAGTACTTC
abundance: -; j_gene: TRBJ1-2; len: 16; v_gene: TRBV4-1; d_gene: -; CDR3aa: CASSQYLNGDGSGYTF; CDR3nt: TGCGCCAGCAGCCAATATCTTAACGGGGATGGGTCTGGCTACACCTTC
abundance: -; j_gene: TRBJ1-2; len: 14; v_gene: TRBV18; d_gene: -; CDR3aa: CASSPPTGSWGYTF; CDR3nt: TGTGCCAGCTCACCACCGACAGGTTCATGGGGCTACACCTTC
abundance: -; j_gene: TRBJ2-1; len: 19; v_gene: TRBV29-1; d_gene: -; CDR3aa: CSVEARRVQGTGTQDEQFF; CDR3nt: TGCAGCGTTGAAGCCCGACGAGTACAGGGAACAGGGACCCAGGATGAGCAGTTCTTC
abundance: -; j_gene: TRBJ2-7; len: 14; v_gene: TRBV11-1; d_gene: -; CDR3aa: CASSLDLGLYEQYF; CDR3nt: TGTGCCAGCAGCTTAGATTTGGGGCTCTACGAGCAGTACTTC
abundance: few; j_gene: TRBJ2-7; len: 12; v_gene: TRBV5-4; d_gene: -; CDR3aa: CASSLDRIEQYF; CDR3nt: TGTGCCAGCAGCTTGGACAGGATAGAGCAGTACTTC
abundance: -; j_gene: TRBJ1-2; len: 13; v_gene: TRBV10-3; d_gene: -; CDR3aa: CAISADRWDGYTF; CDR3nt: TGTGCCATCAGTGCAGACAGGTGGGATGGCTACACCTTC
abundance: -; j_gene: TRBJ1-6; len: 15; v_gene: TRBV7-9; d_gene: -; CDR3aa: CASSLGQEVNSPLHF; CDR3nt: TGTGCCAGCAGCTTGGGACAAGAGGTTAATTCACCCCTCCACTTT
abundance: -; j_gene: TRBJ2-7; len: 16; v_gene: TRBV7-8; d_gene: TRBD1; CDR3aa: CASSLVPGQSSYEQYF; CDR3nt: TGTGCCAGCAGCTTAGTCCCGGGACAGAGCTCCTACGAGCAGTACTTC
abundance: -; j_gene: TRBJ2-7; len: 14; v_gene: TRBV3-1/TRBV3-2; d_gene: -; CDR3aa: CASSSGLPSYEQYF; CDR3nt: TGTGCCAGCAGCTCGGGACTCCCCTCCTACGAGCAGTACTTC
abundance: -; j_gene: TRBJ2-1; len: 15; v_gene: TRBV3-1/TRBV3-2; d_gene: TRBD2; CDR3aa: CASSGSGGPVNEQFF; CDR3nt: TGTGCCAGCAGCGGGTCGGGGGGGCCGGTTAATGAGCAGTTCTTC
abundance: few; j_gene: TRBJ2-3; len: 15; v_gene: TRBV11-2; d_gene: TRBD1; CDR3aa: CASSLYGQVFSTQYF; CDR3nt: TGTGCCAGCAGCTTGTATGGACAGGTCTTTAGTACGCAGTATTTT
abundance: once; j_gene: TRBJ2-1; len: 15; v_gene: TRBV5-1; d_gene: TRBD1; CDR3aa: CASSFGQGSYNEQFF; CDR3nt: TGCGCCAGCAGCTTCGGACAGGGGTCCTACAATGAGCAGTTCTTC
abundance: -; j_gene: TRBJ1-6; len: 15; v_gene: TRBV6-5; d_gene: -; CDR3aa: CASSYFGGGERPLHF; CDR3nt: TGTGCCAGCAGTTACTTCGGAGGAGGGGAACGGCCCCTCCACTTT
abundance: -; j_gene: TRBJ2-5; len: 15; v_gene: TRBV19; d_gene: TRBD2; CDR3aa: CASSIAASGQETQYF; CDR3nt: TGTGCCAGTAGTATAGCGGCTAGCGGACAAGAGACCCAGTACTTC
abundance: -; j_gene: TRBJ2-1; len: 14; v_gene: TRBV19; d_gene: TRBD2; CDR3aa: CASSPGTTYNEQFF; CDR3nt: TGTGCCAGTAGTCCCGGGACTACCTACAATGAGCAGTTCTTC
abundance: -; j_gene: TRBJ2-5; len: 15; v_gene: TRBV7-2; d_gene: TRBD2; CDR3aa: CASSSGGDPRETQYF; CDR3nt: TGTGCCAGCAGCTCGGGGGGGGACCCCAGGGAGACCCAGTACTTC
abundance: -; j_gene: TRBJ2-3; len: 15; v_gene: TRBV19; d_gene: TRBD1; CDR3aa: CASSGVTGGADTQYF; CDR3nt: TGTGCCAGTAGCGGGGTGACAGGGGGGGCAGATACGCAGTATTTT
abundance: once; j_gene: TRBJ1-6; len: 14; v_gene: TRBV6-2/TRBV6-3; d_gene: TRBD1; CDR3aa: CASSQQGARSPLHF; CDR3nt: TGTGCCAGCAGTCAACAGGGGGCTCGTTCACCCCTCCACTTT
abundance: -; j_gene: TRBJ2-7; len: 16; v_gene: TRBV19; d_gene: TRBD2; CDR3aa: CASSIAGTSGFYEQYF; CDR3nt: TGTGCCAGTAGTATCGCCGGGACTAGCGGTTTCTACGAGCAGTACTTC
abundance: -; j_gene: TRBJ1-5; len: 15; v_gene: TRBV4-3; d_gene: TRBD1; CDR3aa: CASSLGTGRNQPQHF; CDR3nt: TGCGCCAGCAGCCTTGGGACAGGACGGAATCAGCCCCAGCATTTT
abundance: -; j_gene: TRBJ2-7; len: 12; v_gene: TRBV6-2/TRBV6-3; d_gene: -; CDR3aa: CASSRGLYEQYF; CDR3nt: TGTGCCAGCAGCCGCGGCCTCTACGAGCAGTACTTC
abundance: -; j_gene: TRBJ2-7; len: 13; v_gene: TRBV3-1/TRBV3-2; d_gene: -; CDR3aa: CASSPGQLYEQYF; CDR3nt: TGTGCCAGCAGCCCCGGACAGCTCTACGAGCAGTACTTC
abundance: -; j_gene: TRBJ1-1; len: 15; v_gene: TRBV29-1; d_gene: TRBD1; CDR3aa: CSVAESGTGFPEAFF; CDR3nt: TGCAGCGTTGCGGAGTCCGGGACAGGCTTCCCTGAAGCTTTCTTT
abundance: once; j_gene: TRBJ1-1; len: 13; v_gene: TRBV12-3/TRBV12-4; d_gene: -; CDR3aa: CASSLAGGTEAFF; CDR3nt: TGTGCCAGCAGTTTAGCAGGGGGCACTGAAGCTTTCTTT
abundance: -; j_gene: TRBJ2-7; len: 15; v_gene: TRBV11-2; d_gene: -; CDR3aa: CASSLGQGFGYEQYF; CDR3nt: TGTGCCAGCAGCTTAGGTCAGGGATTCGGCTACGAGCAGTACTTC
abundance: -; j_gene: TRBJ1-1; len: 16; v_gene: TRBV19; d_gene: -; CDR3aa: CASSIRFQGRNTEAFF; CDR3nt: TGTGCCAGTAGTATAAGGTTTCAGGGCCGGAACACTGAAGCTTTCTTT
abundance: -; j_gene: TRBJ1-1; len: 14; v_gene: TRBV5-1; d_gene: -; CDR3aa: CASSLGAVNTEAFF; CDR3nt: TGCGCCAGCAGCTTGGGAGCGGTGAACACTGAAGCTTTCTTT
abundance: -; j_gene: TRBJ1-1; len: 14; v_gene: TRBV25-1; d_gene: TRBD1; CDR3aa: CASSGGTGFAEAFF; CDR3nt: TGTGCCAGCAGTGGGGGGACAGGGTTTGCTGAAGCTTTCTTT
abundance: -; j_gene: TRBJ2-7; len: 15; v_gene: TRBV6-6; d_gene: -; CDR3aa: CASTPGVDPQGEQYF; CDR3nt: TGTGCCAGCACCCCGGGGGTGGATCCTCAGGGCGAGCAGTACTTC
abundance: -; j_gene: TRBJ1-4; len: 15; v_gene: TRBV6-5; d_gene: -; CDR3aa: CASSYGHTTNEKLFF; CDR3nt: TGTGCCAGCAGTTACGGACATACAACTAATGAAAAACTGTTTTTT
abundance: -; j_gene: TRBJ2-3; len: 15; v_gene: TRBV18; d_gene: -; CDR3aa: CASSPNNYPTDTQYF; CDR3nt: TGTGCCAGCTCACCGAACAACTACCCCACAGATACGCAGTATTTT
abundance: once; j_gene: TRBJ1-2; len: 18; v_gene: TRBV2; d_gene: TRBD1; CDR3aa: CASSEALLVGQGGHGYTF; CDR3nt: TGTGCCAGCAGTGAAGCGCTTCTAGTGGGACAGGGTGGTCATGGCTACACCTTC
abundance: few; j_gene: TRBJ1-1; len: 11; v_gene: TRBV6-2/TRBV6-3; d_gene: -; CDR3aa: CASSYRRAAFF; CDR3nt: TGTGCCAGCAGTTACCGTCGCGCGGCTTTCTTT
abundance: -; j_gene: TRBJ1-3; len: 13; v_gene: TRBV29-1; d_gene: TRBD1; CDR3aa: CSVNDRAGNTIYF; CDR3nt: TGCAGCGTTAACGACAGGGCTGGAAACACCATATATTTT
abundance: -; j_gene: TRBJ1-5; len: 12; v_gene: TRBV11-2; d_gene: -; CDR3aa: CASSLDGGPQHF; CDR3nt: TGTGCCAGCAGCTTAGACGGAGGGCCCCAGCATTTT
abundance: -; j_gene: TRBJ1-1; len: 13; v_gene: TRBV7-2; d_gene: -; CDR3aa: CASSRTTGTEAFF; CDR3nt: TGTGCCAGCAGCCGAACTACCGGGACTGAAGCTTTCTTT
abundance: -; j_gene: TRBJ1-1; len: 14; v_gene: TRBV9; d_gene: TRBD1; CDR3aa: CASSDRQGNTEAFF; CDR3nt: TGTGCCAGCAGCGATAGACAGGGGAACACTGAAGCTTTCTTT
abundance: -; j_gene: TRBJ1-1; len: 14; v_gene: TRBV18; d_gene: -; CDR3aa: CASSPISGNTEAFF; CDR3nt: TGTGCCAGCTCACCCATCAGTGGGAACACTGAAGCTTTCTTT
abundance: once; j_gene: TRBJ2-5; len: 16; v_gene: TRBV7-6; d_gene: TRBD2; CDR3aa: CASSSPLAGVQETQYF; CDR3nt: TGTGCCAGCAGCTCCCCCCTAGCGGGGGTCCAAGAGACCCAGTACTTC
abundance: -; j_gene: TRBJ2-7; len: 15; v_gene: TRBV3-1/TRBV3-2; d_gene: TRBD2; CDR3aa: CASSQRLAGGREQYF; CDR3nt: TGTGCCAGCAGCCAACGACTAGCGGGGGGGCGCGAGCAGTACTTC
abundance: -; j_gene: TRBJ1-1; len: 12; v_gene: TRBV5-1; d_gene: -; CDR3aa: CASSLEGDTAFF; CDR3nt: TGCGCCAGCAGCTTGGAAGGGGATACGGCTTTCTTT
abundance: -; j_gene: TRBJ2-3; len: 13; v_gene: TRBV12-5; d_gene: -; CDR3aa: CASGQGSTDTQYF; CDR3nt: TGTGCTAGTGGACAGGGTAGCACAGATACGCAGTATTTT
abundance: -; j_gene: TRBJ1-1; len: 19; v_gene: TRBV11-1; d_gene: -; CDR3aa: CASSLAPRDGGFMNTEAFF; CDR3nt: TGTGCCAGCAGCTTAGCGCCCCGGGACGGAGGGTTCATGAACACTGAAGCTTTCTTT
abundance: -; j_gene: TRBJ2-6; len: 15; v_gene: TRBV7-2; d_gene: -; CDR3aa: CASSSSGVGANVLTF; CDR3nt: TGTGCCAGCAGCTCGTCAGGGGTTGGGGCCAACGTCCTGACTTTC
abundance: once; j_gene: TRBJ1-3; len: 16; v_gene: TRBV6-1; d_gene: -; CDR3aa: CASSEVSVTSGNTIYF; CDR3nt: TGTGCCAGCAGTGAAGTTTCGGTCACCTCTGGAAACACCATATATTTT
abundance: -; j_gene: TRBJ1-2; len: 17; v_gene: TRBV5-4; d_gene: TRBD1; CDR3aa: CASAPGQGAGSAYGYTF; CDR3nt: TGTGCCAGCGCCCCGGGACAGGGGGCGGGATCGGCTTATGGCTACACCTTC
abundance: once; j_gene: TRBJ2-2; len: 13; v_gene: TRBV7-6; d_gene: -; CDR3aa: CASSLPKTGELFF; CDR3nt: TGTGCCAGCAGCTTACCTAAAACCGGGGAGCTGTTTTTT